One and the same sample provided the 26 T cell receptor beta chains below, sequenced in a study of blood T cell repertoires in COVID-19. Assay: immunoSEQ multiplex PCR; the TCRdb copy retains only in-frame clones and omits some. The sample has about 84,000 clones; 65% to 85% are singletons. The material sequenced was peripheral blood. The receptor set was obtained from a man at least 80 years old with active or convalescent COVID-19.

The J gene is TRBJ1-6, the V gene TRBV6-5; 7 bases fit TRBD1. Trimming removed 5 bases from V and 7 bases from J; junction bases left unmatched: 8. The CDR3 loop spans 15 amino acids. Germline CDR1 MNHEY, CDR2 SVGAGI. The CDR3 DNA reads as TGTGCCAGCAGTCAGGACAGGTTCTTGAATTCACCCCTCCACTTT. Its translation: CASSQDRFLNSPLHF.

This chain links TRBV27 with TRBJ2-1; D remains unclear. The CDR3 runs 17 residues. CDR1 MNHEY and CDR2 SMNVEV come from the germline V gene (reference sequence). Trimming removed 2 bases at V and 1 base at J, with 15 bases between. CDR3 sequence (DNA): TGTGCCAGCAGTTTACCCCCCAACAGTCATTCCTACAATGAGCAGTTCTTC. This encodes CASSLPPNSHSYNEQFF.

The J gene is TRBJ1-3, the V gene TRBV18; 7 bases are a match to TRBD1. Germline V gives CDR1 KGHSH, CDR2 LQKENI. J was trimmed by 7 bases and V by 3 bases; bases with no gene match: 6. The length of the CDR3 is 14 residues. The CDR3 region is CASSPDRSLNTIYF. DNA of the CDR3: TGTGCCAGCTCACCGGACAGGAGCTTGAACACCATATATTTT.

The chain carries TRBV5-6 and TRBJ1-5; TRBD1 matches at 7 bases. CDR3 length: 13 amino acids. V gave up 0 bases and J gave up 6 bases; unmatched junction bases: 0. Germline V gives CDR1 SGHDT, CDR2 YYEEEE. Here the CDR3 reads CASSLDRGQPQHF. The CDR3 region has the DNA TGTGCCAGCAGCTTGGACAGGGGTCAGCCCCAGCATTTT.

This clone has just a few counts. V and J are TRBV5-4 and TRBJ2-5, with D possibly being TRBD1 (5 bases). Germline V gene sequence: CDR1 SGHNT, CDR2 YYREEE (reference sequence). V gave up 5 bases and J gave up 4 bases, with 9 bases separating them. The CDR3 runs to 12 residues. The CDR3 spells CASRVRGETQYF. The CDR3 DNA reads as TGTGCCAGCAGAGTAAGGGGAGAGACCCAGTACTTC. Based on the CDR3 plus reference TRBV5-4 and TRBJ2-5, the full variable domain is ETGVTQSPTHLIKTRGQQVTLRCSSQSGHNTVSWYQQALGQGPQFIFQYYREEENGRGNFPPRFSGLQFPNYSSELNVNALELDDSALYLCASRVRGETQYFGPGTRLLVL.

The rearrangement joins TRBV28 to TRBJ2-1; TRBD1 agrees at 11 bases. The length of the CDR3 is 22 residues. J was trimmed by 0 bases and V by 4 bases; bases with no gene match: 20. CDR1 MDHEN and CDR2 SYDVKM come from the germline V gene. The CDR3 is CASSWAFSGTGGTVSSYNEQFF. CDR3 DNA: TGTGCCAGCAGTTGGGCGTTTTCTGGGACAGGGGGTACCGTTAGCTCCTACAATGAGCAGTTCTTC.

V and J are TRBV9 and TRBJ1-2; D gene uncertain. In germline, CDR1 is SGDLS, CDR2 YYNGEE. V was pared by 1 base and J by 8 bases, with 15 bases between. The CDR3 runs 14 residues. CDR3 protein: CASSVRPEGGGYTF. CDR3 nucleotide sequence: TGTGCCAGCAGCGTAAGGCCTGAAGGAGGAGGCTACACCTTC.

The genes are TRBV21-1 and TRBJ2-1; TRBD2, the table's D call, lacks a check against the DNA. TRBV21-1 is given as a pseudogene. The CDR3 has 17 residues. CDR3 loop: CASSRWTSGLPYNEQFF. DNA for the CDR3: TGTGCCAGCAGCAGATGGACTAGCGGACTACCCTACAATGAGCAGTTCTTC.

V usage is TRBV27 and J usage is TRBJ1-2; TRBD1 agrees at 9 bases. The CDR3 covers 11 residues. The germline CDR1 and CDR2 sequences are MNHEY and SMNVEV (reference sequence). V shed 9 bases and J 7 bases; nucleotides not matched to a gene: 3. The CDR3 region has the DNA TGTGCCAGTACAGGGGGCATTGGCTACACCTTC. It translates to CASTGGIGYTF.

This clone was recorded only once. The CDR3 DNA reads TGCGCCAGCAGCCCCCGGACAGGGTGGACTGAAGCTTTCTTT. Protein product: CASSPRTGWTEAFF. The genes are TRBV5-1 and TRBJ1-1, with TRBD1 matching 8 bases. The V gene's germline CDR1 is SGHRS and CDR2 YFSETQ. J was trimmed by 5 bases and V by 4 bases; bases with no gene match: 7. This CDR3 has 14 residues.

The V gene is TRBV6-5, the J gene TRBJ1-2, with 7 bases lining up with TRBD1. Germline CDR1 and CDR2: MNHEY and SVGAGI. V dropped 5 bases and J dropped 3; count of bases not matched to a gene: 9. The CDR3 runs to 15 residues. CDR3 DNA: TGTGCCAGCAGTCGCACTACCGACAGGGACTATGGCTACACCTTC. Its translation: CASSRTTDRDYGYTF.

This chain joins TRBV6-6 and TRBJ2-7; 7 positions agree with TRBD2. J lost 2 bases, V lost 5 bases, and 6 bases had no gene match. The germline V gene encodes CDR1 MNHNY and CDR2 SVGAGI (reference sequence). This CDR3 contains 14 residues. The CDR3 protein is CASSATGLTYEQYF. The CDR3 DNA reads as TGTGCCAGCAGTGCAACGGGACTAACCTACGAGCAGTACTTC.

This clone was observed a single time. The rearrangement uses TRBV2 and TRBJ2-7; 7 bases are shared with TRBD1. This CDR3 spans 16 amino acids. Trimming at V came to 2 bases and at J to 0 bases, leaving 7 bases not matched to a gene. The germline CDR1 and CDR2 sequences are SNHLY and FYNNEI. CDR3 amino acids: CASSESGQVSSYEQYF. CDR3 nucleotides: TGTGCCAGCAGTGAAAGCGGACAGGTCAGCTCCTACGAGCAGTACTTC.

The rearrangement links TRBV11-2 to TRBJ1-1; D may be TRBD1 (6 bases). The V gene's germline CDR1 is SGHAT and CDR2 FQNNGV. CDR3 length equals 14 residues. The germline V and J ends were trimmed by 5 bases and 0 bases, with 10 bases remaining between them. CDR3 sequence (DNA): TGTGCCAGCAGCCAGCGGGGGCTGAACACTGAAGCTTTCTTT. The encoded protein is CASSQRGLNTEAFF.

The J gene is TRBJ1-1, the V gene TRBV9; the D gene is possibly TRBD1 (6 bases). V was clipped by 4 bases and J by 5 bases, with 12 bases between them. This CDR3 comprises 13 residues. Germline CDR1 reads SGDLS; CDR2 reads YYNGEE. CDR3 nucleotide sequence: TGTGCCAGCAGCTTACAGGGTTCAACTGAAGCTTTCTTT. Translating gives CASSLQGSTEAFF. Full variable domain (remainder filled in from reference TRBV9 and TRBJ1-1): DSGVTQTPKHLITATGQRVTLRCSPRSGDLSVYWYQQSLDQGLQFLIQYYNGEERAKGNILERFSAQQFPDLHSELNLSSLELGDSALYFCASSLQGSTEAFFGQGTRLTVV.

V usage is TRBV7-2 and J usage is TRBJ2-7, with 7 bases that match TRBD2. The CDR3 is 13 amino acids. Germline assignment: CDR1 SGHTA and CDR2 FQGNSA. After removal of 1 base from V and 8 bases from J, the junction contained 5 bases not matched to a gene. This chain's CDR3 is CASSLVEGGQQYF. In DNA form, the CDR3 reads TGTGCCAGCAGCTTAGTTGAGGGAGGGCAGCAGTACTTC.

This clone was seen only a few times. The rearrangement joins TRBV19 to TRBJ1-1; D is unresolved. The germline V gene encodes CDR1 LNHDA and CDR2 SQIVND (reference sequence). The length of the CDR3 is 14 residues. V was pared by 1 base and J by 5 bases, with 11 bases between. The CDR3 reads CASSIAGGRTEAFF. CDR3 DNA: TGTGCCAGTAGTATAGCTGGAGGGCGGACTGAAGCTTTCTTT.

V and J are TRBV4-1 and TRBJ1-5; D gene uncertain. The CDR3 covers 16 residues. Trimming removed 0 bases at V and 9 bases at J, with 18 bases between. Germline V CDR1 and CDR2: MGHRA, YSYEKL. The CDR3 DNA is TGCGCCAGCAGCCAAGATGAGTACGCCCTGATACCGCCCCAGCATTTT. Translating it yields CASSQDEYALIPPQHF.

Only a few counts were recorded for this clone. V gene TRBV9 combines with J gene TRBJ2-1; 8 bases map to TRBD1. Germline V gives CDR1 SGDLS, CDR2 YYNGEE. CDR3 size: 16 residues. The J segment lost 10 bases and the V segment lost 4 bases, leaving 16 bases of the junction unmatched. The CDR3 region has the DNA TGTGCCAGCAGCACTGACGTAAGACAGGGGTCCCTCGAGCAGTTCTTC. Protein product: CASSTDVRQGSLEQFF.

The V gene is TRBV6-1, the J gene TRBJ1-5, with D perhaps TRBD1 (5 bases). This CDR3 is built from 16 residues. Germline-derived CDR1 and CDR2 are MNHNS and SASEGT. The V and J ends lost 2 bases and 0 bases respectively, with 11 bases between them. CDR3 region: CASSETKGFSNQPQHF. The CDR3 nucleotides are TGTGCCAGCAGTGAAACCAAGGGGTTTAGCAATCAGCCCCAGCATTTT.

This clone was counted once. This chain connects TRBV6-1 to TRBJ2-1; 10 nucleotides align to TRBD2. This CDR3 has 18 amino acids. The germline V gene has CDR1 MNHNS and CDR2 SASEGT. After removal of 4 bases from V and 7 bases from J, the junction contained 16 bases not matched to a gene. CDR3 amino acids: CASSALRASGSARNEQFF. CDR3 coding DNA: TGTGCCAGCAGTGCCCTAAGAGCTAGCGGGAGTGCGAGAAATGAGCAGTTCTTC.

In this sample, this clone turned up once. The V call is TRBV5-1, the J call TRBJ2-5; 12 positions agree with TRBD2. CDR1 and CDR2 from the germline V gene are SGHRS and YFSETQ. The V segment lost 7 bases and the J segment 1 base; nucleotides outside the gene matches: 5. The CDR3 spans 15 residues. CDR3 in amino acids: CASRRLAGAQETQYF. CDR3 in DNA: TGCGCCAGCCGTCGACTAGCGGGAGCCCAAGAGACCCAGTACTTC. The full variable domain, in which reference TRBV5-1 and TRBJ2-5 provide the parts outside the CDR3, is KAGVTQTPRYLIKTRGQQVTLSCSPISGHRSVSWYQQTPGQGLQFLFEYFSETQRNKGNFPGRFSGRQFSNSRSEMNVSTLELGDSALYLCASRRLAGAQETQYFGPGTRLLVL.

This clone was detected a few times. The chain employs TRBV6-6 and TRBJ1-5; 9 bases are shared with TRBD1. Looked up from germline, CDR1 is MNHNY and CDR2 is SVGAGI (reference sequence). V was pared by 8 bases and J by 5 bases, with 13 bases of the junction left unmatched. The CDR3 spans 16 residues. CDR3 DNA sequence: TGTGCCAGCGGTCGACATCGTGACAGGGGGGATCAGCCCCAGCATTTT. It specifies CASGRHRDRGDQPQHF.

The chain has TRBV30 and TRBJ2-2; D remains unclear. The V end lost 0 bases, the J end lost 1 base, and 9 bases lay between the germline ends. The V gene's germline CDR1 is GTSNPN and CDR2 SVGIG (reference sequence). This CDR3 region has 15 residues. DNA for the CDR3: TGTGCCTGGAGTGTACCCAGCGAGAACACCGGGGAGCTGTTTTTT. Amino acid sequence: CAWSVPSENTGELFF. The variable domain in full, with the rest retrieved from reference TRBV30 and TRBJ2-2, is SQTIHQWPATLVQPVGSPLSLECTVEGTSNPNLYWYRQAAGRGLQLLFYSVGIGQISSEVPQNLSASRPQDRQFILSSKKLLLSDSGFYLCAWSVPSENTGELFFGEGSRLTVL.

In nucleotides, the CDR3 is TGTGCCAGCAGCTTAGGGACAGGGGCCTATGGCTACACCTTC. Protein sequence: CASSLGTGAYGYTF. The gene calls are TRBV7-2 and TRBJ1-2, with 9 bases identical to TRBD1. Germline V gives CDR1 SGHTA, CDR2 FQGNSA. The J segment lost 4 bases and the V segment lost 1 base, leaving 1 base of the junction unmatched. This CDR3 contains 14 residues. Full variable domain (rest looked up from reference TRBV7-2 and TRBJ1-2): GAGVSQSPSNKVTEKGKDVELRCDPISGHTALYWYRQSLGQGLEFLIYFQGNSAPDKSGLPSDRFSAERTGGSVSTLTIQRTQQEDSAVYLCASSLGTGAYGYTFGSGTRLTVV.

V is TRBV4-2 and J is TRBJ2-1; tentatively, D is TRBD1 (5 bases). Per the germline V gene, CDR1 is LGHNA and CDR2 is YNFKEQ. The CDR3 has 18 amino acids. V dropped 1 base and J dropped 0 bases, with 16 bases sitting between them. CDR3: CASSQVVRQSSSYNEQFF. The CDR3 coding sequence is TGTGCCAGCAGCCAAGTAGTTCGACAGTCGAGCTCCTACAATGAGCAGTTCTTC.